This T cell receptor beta chain was profiled in a study of human T cells and chemical hapten exposure. There are 12 residues in the CDR3. CDR1 is DFQATT and CDR2 is SNEGSKA in the germline V gene (reference sequence). A single record per CDR3 protein comes from TCRdb applying MiXCR to the RACE reads. The table has a few hundred thousand distinct CDR3 sequences, around 5.5% seen once. This clonotype was observed a handful of times. Time point noted: pre-sensitization, week 0. Treatment denoted: therapeutic diphenylcyclopropenone sensitization with weekly scalp DPC. The clonotype comes from a woman aged 18-29 years with alopecia areata. Some clones in this sample may be carry-over from other donors' samples. The chain joins TRBV20-1 to TRBJ1-2; possible D gene TRBD1, 6 bases. The material was whole blood, obtained in connection with sensitization to the hapten diphenylcyclopropenone (DPC). The CDR3 DNA reads as TGCAGGGGGGGCTTTACTAACTATGGCTACACCTTC. It translates to CRGGFTNYGYTF.